The sequence of this T cell receptor (beta chain) was determined in a study of blood T cell repertoires in COVID-19. Across the study: Some COVID-19 samples were acute and others convalescent; all came from the United States, Italy and Spain. From T cells, B-cell-depleted T cells, or PBMCs came the material, which was cDNA or gDNA.

Unmatched junction bases numbered 5, after V lost 6 bases and J lost 1 base. CDR3 length: 14 residues. CDR1 is LNHDA and CDR2 is SQIVND in the germline V gene (reference sequence). In the study's own analysis: Scientists estimated how many nucleated cells there were by amplifying reference gene primers. Generated by immunoSEQ multiplex PCR, the TCRdb table keeps only in-frame clones and is missing some. V and J calls plus clone size are reproduced from that table; the DNA served to infer D and trimming. Of about 210,000 clones in the sample, around 80% were seen once. The specimen was peripheral blood. This receptor was identified in a man aged 50 to 60 with active or convalescent COVID-19. The chain recombines TRBV19 with TRBJ1-1; the match to TRBD1 covers 7 bases. CDR3 residues: CASRHRGGNTEAFF. The DNA of the CDR3 is TGTGCCAGTAGACACAGGGGAGGGAACACTGAAGCTTTCTTT.